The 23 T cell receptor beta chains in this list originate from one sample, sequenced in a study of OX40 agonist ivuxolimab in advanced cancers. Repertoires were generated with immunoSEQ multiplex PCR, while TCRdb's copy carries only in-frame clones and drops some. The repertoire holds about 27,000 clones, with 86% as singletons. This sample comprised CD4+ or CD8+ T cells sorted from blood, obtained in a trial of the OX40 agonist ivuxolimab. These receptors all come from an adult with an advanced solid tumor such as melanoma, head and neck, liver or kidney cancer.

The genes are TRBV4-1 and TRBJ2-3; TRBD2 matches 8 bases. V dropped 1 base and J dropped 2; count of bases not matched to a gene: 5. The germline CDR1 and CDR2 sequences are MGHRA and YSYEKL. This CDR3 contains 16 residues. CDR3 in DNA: TGCGCCAGCAGCCAAGGCCCAGCGGGGGACACAGATACGCAGTATTTT. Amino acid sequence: CASSQGPAGDTDTQYF.

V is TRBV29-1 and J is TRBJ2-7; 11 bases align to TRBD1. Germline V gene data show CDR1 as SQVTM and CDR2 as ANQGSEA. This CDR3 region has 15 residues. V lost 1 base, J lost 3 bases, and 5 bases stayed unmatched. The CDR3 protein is CSVEVWGQGVYEQYF. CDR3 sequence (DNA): TGCAGCGTTGAAGTCTGGGGACAGGGGGTCTACGAGCAGTACTTC.

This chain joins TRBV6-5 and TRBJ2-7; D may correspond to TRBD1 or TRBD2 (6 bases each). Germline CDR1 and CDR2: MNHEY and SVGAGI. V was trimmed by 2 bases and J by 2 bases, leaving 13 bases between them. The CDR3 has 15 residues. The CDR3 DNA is TGTGCCAGCAGTTACGGGGGGCAGGGCGCCTACGAGCAGTACTTC. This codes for CASSYGGQGAYEQYF.

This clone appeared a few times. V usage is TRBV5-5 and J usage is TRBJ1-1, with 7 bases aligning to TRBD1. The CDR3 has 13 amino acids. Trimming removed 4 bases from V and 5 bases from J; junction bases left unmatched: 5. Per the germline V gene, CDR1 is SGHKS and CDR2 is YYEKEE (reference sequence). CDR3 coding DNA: TGTGCCAGCAGCAATGACAGGGAAACTGAAGCTTTCTTT. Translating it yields CASSNDRETEAFF.

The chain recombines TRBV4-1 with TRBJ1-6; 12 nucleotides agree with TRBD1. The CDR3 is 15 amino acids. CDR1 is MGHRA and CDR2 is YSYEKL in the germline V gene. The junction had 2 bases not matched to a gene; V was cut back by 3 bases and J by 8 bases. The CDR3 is CASSQGTGGHSPLHF. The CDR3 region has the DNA TGCGCCAGCAGCCAGGGGACAGGGGGCCATTCACCCCTCCACTTT.

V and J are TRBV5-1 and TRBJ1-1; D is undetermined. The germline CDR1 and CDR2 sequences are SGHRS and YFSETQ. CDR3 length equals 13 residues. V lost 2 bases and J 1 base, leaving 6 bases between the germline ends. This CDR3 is CASSFPQNTEAFF. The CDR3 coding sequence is TGCGCCAGCAGCTTTCCCCAGAACACTGAAGCTTTCTTT.

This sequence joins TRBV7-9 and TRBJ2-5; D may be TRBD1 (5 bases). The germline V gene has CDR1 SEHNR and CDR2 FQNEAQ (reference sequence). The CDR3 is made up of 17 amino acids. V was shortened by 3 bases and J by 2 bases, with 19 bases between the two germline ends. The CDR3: CASSFPAGQSGQETQYF. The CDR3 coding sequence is TGTGCCAGCAGCTTCCCTGCAGGACAAAGTGGGCAAGAGACCCAGTACTTC. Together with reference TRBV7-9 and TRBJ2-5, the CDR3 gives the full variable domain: DTGVSQNPRHKITKRGQNVTFRCDPISEHNRLYWYRQTLGQGPEFLTYFQNEAQLEKSRLLSDRFSAERPKGSFSTLEIQRTEQGDSAMYLCASSFPAGQSGQETQYFGPGTRLLVL.

CDR3 region: CSVIGTGRSGELFF. The CDR3 DNA is TGCAGCGTCATTGGGACAGGGCGGTCCGGGGAGCTGTTTTTT. The chain carries TRBV29-1 and TRBJ2-2; 9 bases agree with TRBD1. The V gene end was trimmed by 6 bases and the J gene end by 6 bases; junction bases not matched to a gene: 8. The CDR3 runs to 14 residues. Germline loops: CDR1 SQVTM, CDR2 ANQGSEA.

CDR3 region: CASSLAPGSGNTIYF. The CDR3 DNA is TGTGCCAGCAGCTTGGCCCCAGGATCTGGAAACACCATATATTTT. The chain employs TRBV5-4 and TRBJ1-3, with D unresolved. The germline V and J ends were trimmed by 0 bases and 1 base, with 8 bases remaining between them. The CDR3 contains 15 residues. CDR1 SGHNT and CDR2 YYREEE come from the germline V gene (reference sequence).

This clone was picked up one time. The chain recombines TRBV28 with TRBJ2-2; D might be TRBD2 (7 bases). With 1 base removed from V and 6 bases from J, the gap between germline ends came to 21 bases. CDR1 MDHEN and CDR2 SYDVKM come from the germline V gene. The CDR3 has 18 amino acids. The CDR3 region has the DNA TGTGCCAGCAGTTTATTATCCATACAGGGAGGGGGATCCGGGGAGCTGTTTTTT. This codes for CASSLLSIQGGGSGELFF.

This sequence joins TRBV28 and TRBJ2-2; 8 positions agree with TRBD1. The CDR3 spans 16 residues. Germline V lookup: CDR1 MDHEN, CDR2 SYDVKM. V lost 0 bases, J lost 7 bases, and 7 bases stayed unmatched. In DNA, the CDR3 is TGTGCCAGCAGTTTATGGCAGGGGGCTTTGGGCGGGGAGCTGTTTTTT. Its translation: CASSLWQGALGGELFF.

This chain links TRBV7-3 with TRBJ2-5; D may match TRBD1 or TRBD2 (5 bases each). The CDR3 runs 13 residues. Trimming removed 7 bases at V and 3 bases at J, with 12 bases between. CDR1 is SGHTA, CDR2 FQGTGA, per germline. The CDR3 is CASNQGTEETQYF. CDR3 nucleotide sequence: TGTGCCAGCAACCAAGGGACGGAAGAGACCCAGTACTTC.

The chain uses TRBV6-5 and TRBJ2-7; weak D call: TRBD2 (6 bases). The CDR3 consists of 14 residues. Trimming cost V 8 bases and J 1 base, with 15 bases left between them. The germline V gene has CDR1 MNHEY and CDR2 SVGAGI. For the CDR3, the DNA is TGTGCCAGCTCCTTCAGGGACTTATCCTACGAGCAGTACTTC. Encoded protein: CASSFRDLSYEQYF.

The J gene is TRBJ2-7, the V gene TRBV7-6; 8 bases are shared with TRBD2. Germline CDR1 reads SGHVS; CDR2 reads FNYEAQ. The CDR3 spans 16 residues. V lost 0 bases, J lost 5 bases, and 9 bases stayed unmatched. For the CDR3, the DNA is TGTGCCAGCAGCTTAGCCCAGGGGAGCGGGGGCAACGAGCAGTACTTC. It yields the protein CASSLAQGSGGNEQYF.

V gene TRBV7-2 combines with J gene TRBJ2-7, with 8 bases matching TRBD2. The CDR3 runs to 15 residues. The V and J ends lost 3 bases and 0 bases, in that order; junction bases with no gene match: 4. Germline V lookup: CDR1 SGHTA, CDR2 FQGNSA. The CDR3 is CASSFSGASSYEQYF. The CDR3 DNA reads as TGTGCCAGCAGCTTTAGCGGGGCCAGCTCCTACGAGCAGTACTTC. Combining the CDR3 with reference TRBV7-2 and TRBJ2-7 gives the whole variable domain GAGVSQSPSNKVTEKGKDVELRCDPISGHTALYWYRQSLGQGLEFLIYFQGNSAPDKSGLPSDRFSAERTGGSVSTLTIQRTQQEDSAVYLCASSFSGASSYEQYFGPGTRLTVT.

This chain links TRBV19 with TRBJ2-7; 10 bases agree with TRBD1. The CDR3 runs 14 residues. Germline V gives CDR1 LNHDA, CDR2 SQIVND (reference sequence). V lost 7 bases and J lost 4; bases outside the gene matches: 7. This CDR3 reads CASTKGGQGYEQYF. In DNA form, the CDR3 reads TGTGCCAGTACCAAAGGGGGACAGGGGTACGAGCAGTACTTC. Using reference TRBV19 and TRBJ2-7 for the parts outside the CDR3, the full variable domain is DGGITQSPKYLFRKEGQNVTLSCEQNLNHDAMYWYRQDPGQGLRLIYYSQIVNDFQKGDIAEGYSVSREKKESFPLTVTSAQKNPTAFYLCASTKGGQGYEQYFGPGTRLTVT.

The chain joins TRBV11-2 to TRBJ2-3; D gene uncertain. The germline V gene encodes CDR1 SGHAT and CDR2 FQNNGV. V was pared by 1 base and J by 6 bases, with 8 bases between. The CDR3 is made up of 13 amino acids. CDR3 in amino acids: CASSLAWVDTQYF. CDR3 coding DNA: TGTGCCAGCAGCTTAGCGTGGGTGGATACGCAGTATTTT.

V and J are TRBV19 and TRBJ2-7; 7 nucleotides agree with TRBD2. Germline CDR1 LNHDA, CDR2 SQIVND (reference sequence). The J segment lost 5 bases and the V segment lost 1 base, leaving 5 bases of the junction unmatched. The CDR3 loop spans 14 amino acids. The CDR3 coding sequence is TGTGCCAGTAGTATAGGGTCGGCGGGAGACGAGCAGTACTTC. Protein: CASSIGSAGDEQYF.

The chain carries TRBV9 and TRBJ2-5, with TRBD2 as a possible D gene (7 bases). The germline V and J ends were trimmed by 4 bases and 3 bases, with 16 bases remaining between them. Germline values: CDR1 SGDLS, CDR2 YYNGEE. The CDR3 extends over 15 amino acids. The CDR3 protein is CASSPGGGVEETQYF. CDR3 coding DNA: TGTGCCAGCAGCCCGGGGGGCGGGGTAGAAGAGACCCAGTACTTC.

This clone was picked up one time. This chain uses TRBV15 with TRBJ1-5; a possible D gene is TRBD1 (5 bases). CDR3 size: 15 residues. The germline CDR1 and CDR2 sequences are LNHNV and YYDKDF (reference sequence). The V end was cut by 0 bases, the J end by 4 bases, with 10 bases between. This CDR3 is CATSRDYRSNQPQHF. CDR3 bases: TGTGCCACCAGCAGAGATTACAGGAGTAATCAGCCCCAGCATTTT.

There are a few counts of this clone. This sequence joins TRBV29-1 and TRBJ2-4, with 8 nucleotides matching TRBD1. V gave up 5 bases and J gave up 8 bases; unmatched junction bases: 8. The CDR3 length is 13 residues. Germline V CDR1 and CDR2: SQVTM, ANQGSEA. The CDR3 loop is CSVNRDRRDIQYF. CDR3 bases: TGCAGCGTTAACCGGGACAGGCGGGACATTCAGTACTTC.

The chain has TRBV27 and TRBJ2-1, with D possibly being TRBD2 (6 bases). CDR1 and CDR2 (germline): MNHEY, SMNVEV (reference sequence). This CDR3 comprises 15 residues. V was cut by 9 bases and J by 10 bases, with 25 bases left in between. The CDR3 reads CASTRGDLAGREQFF. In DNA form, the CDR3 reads TGTGCCAGTACGCGTGGGGACTTGGCGGGGCGGGAGCAGTTCTTC.

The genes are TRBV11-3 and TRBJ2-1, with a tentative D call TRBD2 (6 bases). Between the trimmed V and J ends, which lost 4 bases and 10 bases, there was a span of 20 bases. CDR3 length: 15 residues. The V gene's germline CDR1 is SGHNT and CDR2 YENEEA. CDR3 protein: CASSSTSNPRTEQFF. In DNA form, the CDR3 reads TGTGCCAGCAGCTCCACTAGCAACCCCCGCACAGAGCAGTTCTTC. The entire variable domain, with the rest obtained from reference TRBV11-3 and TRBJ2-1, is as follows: EAGVVQSPRYKIIEKKQPVAFWCNPISGHNTLYWYLQNLGQGPELLIRYENEEAVDDSQLPKDRFSAERLKGVDSTLKIQPAELGDSAVYLCASSSTSNPRTEQFFGPGTRLTVL.